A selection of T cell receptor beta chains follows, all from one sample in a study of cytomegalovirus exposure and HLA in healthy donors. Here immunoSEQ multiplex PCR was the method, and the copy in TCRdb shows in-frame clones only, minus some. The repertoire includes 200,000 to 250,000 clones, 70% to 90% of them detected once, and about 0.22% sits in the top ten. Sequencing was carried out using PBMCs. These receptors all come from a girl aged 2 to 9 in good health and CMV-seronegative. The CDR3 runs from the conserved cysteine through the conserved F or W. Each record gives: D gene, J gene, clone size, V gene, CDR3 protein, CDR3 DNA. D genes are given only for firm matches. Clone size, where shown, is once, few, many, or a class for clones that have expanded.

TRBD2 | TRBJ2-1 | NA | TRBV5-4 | CASSLVGLAGSFSEQFF | TGTGCCAGCAGCTTGGTGGGACTAGCGGGCTCCTTCTCTGAGCAGTTCTTC
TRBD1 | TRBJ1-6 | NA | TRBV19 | CASSSTGDGNSPLHF | TGTGCCAGTAGTTCTACAGGGGATGGGAATTCACCCCTCCACTTT
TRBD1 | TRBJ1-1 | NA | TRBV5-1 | CASRVRGLPMNTEAFF | TGCGCCAGCCGGGTGAGGGGGCTCCCTATGAACACTGAAGCTTTCTTT
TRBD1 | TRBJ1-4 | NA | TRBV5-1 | CASSSGTEGEKLFF | TGCGCCAGCAGCTCCGGGACAGAGGGTGAAAAACTGTTTTTT
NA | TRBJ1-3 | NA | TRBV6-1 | CASSEGPFSGNTIYF | TGTGCCAGCAGTGAAGGGCCGTTCTCTGGAAACACCATATATTTT
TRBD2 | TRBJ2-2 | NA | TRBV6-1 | CASSGTSGGAGTGELFF | TGTGCCAGCAGTGGGACTAGCGGGGGGGCCGGCACCGGGGAGCTGTTTTTT
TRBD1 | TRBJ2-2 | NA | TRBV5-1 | CASSLGGQSGELFF | TGCGCCAGCAGCTTGGGGGGACAGAGCGGGGAGCTGTTTTTT
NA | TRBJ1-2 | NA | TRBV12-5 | CASGSDPGDYGYTF | TGTGCTAGTGGTTCCGACCCGGGGGACTATGGCTACACCTTC
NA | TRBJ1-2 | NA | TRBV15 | CATSRGQNYGYTF | TGTGCCACCAGCAGAGGACAGAACTATGGCTACACCTTC
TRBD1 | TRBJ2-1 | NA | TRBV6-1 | CASSGGQGTYNEQFF | TGTGCCAGCAGTGGGGGACAGGGCACCTACAATGAGCAGTTCTTC
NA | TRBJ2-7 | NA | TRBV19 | CASSIARRGPYEQYF | TGTGCCAGTAGTATCGCCCGGAGAGGGCCCTACGAGCAGTACTTC
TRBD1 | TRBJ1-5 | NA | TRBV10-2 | CASRSTGGNQPQHF | TGCGCCAGCAGGTCCACAGGGGGCAATCAGCCCCAGCATTTT
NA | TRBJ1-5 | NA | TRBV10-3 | CAISGGRQPQHF | TGTGCCATCAGTGGGGGGCGGCAGCCCCAGCATTTT
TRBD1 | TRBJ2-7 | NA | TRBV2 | CASRTGTGDREQYF | TGTGCCAGCAGAACCGGGACAGGGGATCGCGAGCAGTACTTC
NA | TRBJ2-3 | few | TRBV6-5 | CASSYSQEPDTQYF | TGTGCCAGCAGTTACTCACAGGAGCCAGATACGCAGTATTTT
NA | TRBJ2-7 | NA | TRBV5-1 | CASSLEGGADYEQYF | TGCGCCAGCAGCTTGGAAGGCGGGGCCGACTACGAGCAGTACTTC
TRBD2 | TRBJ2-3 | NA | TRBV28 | CASGISGITDTQYF | TGTGCCAGCGGGATTAGCGGGATCACAGATACGCAGTATTTT